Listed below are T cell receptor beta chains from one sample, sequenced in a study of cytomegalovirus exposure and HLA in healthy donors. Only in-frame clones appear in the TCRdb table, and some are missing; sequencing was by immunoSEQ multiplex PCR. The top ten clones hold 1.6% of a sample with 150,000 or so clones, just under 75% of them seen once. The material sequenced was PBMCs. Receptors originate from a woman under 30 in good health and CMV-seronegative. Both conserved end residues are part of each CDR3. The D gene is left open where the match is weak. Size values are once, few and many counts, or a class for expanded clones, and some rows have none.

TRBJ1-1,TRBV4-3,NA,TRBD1,TGCGCCAGCAGCCAAGATCGCCGGACAGGGAAGAACACTGAAGCTTTCTTT,CASSQDRRTGKNTEAFF
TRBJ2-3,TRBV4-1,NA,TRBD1,TGCGCCAGCAGCGCAACGGGGACAGGGAGGTCAGATACGCAGTATTTT,CASSATGTGRSDTQYF
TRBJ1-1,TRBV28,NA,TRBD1,TGTGCCAGCAGCCCACAGGGGGCTGCCACTGAAGCTTTCTTT,CASSPQGAATEAFF
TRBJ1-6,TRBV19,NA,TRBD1,TGTGCCAGTAGCCAATTCGGACAGGCTAGCTCCTATAATTCACCCCTCCACTTT,CASSQFGQASSYNSPLHF
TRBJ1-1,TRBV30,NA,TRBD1,TGTGCCTGGGGACAGGGATCTTATGGCACTGAAGCTTTCTTT,CAWGQGSYGTEAFF
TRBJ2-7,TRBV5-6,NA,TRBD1,TGTGCCAGCGGCCCGGGACAGGGGAAGTACGAGCAGTACTTC,CASGPGQGKYEQYF
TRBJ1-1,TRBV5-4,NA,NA,TGTGCCAGCAGCTTGGGACAGTTCATGAACACTGAAGCTTTCTTT,CASSLGQFMNTEAFF
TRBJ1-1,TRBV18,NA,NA,TGTGCCAGCTCAGGCGGCTTGAACACTGAAGCTTTCTTT,CASSGGLNTEAFF
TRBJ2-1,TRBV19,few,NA,TGTGCCAGTAGCCGGGACTACAATGAGCAGTTCTTC,CASSRDYNEQFF
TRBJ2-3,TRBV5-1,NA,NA,TGCGCCAGCAGCTTCACTGTAACAGATACGCAGTATTTT,CASSFTVTDTQYF
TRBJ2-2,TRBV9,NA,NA,TGTGCCAGCAGCGGGAACAGGAGATTGAACACCGGGGAGCTGTTTTTT,CASSGNRRLNTGELFF
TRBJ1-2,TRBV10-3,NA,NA,TGTGCCATCACCCGAGGGGGAGGGGAGTTTGGCTACACCTTC,CAITRGGGEFGYTF
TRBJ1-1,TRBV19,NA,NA,TGTGCCAGTTCTCAGGGGCGGTGGGAAGCTTTCTTT,CASSQGRWEAFF
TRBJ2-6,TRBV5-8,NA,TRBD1,TGTGCCAGCATCTGGGACAGGGGAAGCTCTGGGGCCAACGTCCTGACTTTC,CASIWDRGSSGANVLTF
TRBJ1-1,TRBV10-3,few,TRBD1,TGTGCCATCAACAAGGGGGCGAACACTGAAGCTTTCTTT,CAINKGANTEAFF
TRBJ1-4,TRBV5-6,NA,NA,TGTGCCAGCAGCCGCCGGGCGACAGGCGCAGCTAATGAAAAACTGTTTTTT,CASSRRATGAANEKLFF
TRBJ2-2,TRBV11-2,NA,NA,TGTGCCAGCAGCCCAGGGAGGTGGGACAGGAACACCGGGGAGCTGTTTTTT,CASSPGRWDRNTGELFF
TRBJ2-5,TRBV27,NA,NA,TGTGCCAGCAAAAAGGGGGACGAAGAGACCCAGTACTTC,CASKKGDEETQYF
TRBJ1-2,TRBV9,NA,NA,TGTGCCAGCAGCTCCAGGTCTTTTAACTATGGCTACACCTTC,CASSSRSFNYGYTF
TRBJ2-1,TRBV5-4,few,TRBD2,TGTGCCAGCAGCGTCGGGGGACTAGCGAGAAATGAGCAGTTCTTC,CASSVGGLARNEQFF
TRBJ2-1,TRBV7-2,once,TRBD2,TGTGCCAGCAGCTTCTCCGGGACTAGCGGGAGCAATGAGCAGTTCTTC,CASSFSGTSGSNEQFF
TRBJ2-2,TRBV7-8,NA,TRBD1,TGTGCCAGCAGCTTTGGGACAGGGGGTCACACCGGGGAGCTGTTTTTT,CASSFGTGGHTGELFF
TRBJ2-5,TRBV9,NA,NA,TGTGCCAGCAGCGTAGGACTGCTGGCGGCAGAGACCCAGTACTTC,CASSVGLLAAETQYF
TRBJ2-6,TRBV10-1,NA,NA,TGCGCCAGCAGTGACGGCGGATACTCTGGGGCCAACGTCCTGACTTTC,CASSDGGYSGANVLTF
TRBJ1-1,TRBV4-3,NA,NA,TGCGCCAGCAGTCTGGCCCTCCAGGGGTCAGGAACTGAAGCTTTCTTT,CASSLALQGSGTEAFF
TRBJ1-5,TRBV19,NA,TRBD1,TGTGCCAGTAGTGTCTACAGGGGGGATCAGCCCCAGCATTTT,CASSVYRGDQPQHF
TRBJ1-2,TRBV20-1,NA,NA,TGCAGCGCGGGGACGTCGTATGGCTACACCTTC,CSAGTSYGYTF
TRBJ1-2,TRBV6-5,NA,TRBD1,TGTGCCAGCAGTTACCTATCACAGGGGATCTGGGGCTACACCTTC,CASSYLSQGIWGYTF
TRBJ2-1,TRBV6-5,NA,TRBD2,TGTGCCAGCAGCCCTATAGCGGGAGAGCAGTTCTTC,CASSPIAGEQFF
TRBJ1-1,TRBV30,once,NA,TGTGCCTGGAGTTCACCCGACAGGCTTAGTGGAGCTTTCTTT,CAWSSPDRLSGAFF
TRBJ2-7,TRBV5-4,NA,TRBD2,TGTGCCAGCAGCTTGGACAGGACTAGCTACTCCTACGAGCAGTACTTC,CASSLDRTSYSYEQYF
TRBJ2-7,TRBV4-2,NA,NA,TGTGCCAGCAGGCAGGGCTACGAGCAGTACTTC,CASRQGYEQYF
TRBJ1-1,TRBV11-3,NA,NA,TGTGCCAGCAGCAGCAGGGTCGGGCGCACTGAAGCTTTCTTT,CASSSRVGRTEAFF
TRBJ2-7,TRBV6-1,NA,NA,TGTGCCAGCAGTGTCTACGAGCAGTACTTC,CASSVYEQYF
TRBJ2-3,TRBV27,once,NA,TGTGCCAGCAGTCCTTCGGGACTCACTAGAGATACGCAGTATTTT,CASSPSGLTRDTQYF
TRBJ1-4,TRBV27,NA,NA,TGTGCCAGCAGTTTGAAGAGGGCTACAAGAACTAATGAAAAACTGTTTTTT,CASSLKRATRTNEKLFF